Here is one T cell receptor beta chain with its context. Its antigen is not identified. Using immunoSEQ multiplex PCR, the repertoire was profiled, and TCRdb retains in-frame clones only, with some absent. The sample holds 75,000 to 95,000 clones, 90% to 97% seen once. This sample is drawn from a study of T cell clonotyping in hematopoietic cell transplantation. Across the study: Cytoreduction preceded collection of pretransplant recipient samples. General study points: Few recipient clonotypes overlapped donors; over 95% were de novo at given depth.

Trimming took 3 bases from V and 0 from J; bases not matched to a gene: 7. Germline loops: CDR1 SGHTA, CDR2 FQGNSA. CDR3 length: 16 amino acids. Time point indicated: recipient sample about 28 days before transplant, after cytoreduction. V usage is TRBV7-2 and J usage is TRBJ1-1, with TRBD1 matching over 7 bases. This TCR was sampled from a woman aged 50 to 60 with acute myeloid leukemia. Some clones in this sample may be carry-over from other donors' samples. This sample comprised peripheral blood mononuclear cells, obtained before stem cell transplant. The CDR3 region has the DNA TGTGCCAGCAGCTTTTTTTCCGGGACAGTGAACACTGAAGCTTTCTTT. Encoded protein: CASSFFSGTVNTEAFF.